The 30 T cell receptor beta chains reported below all come from one sample, sequenced in a study of long-term antiretroviral therapy in people with HIV. Running of the v3.0 immunoSEQ assay took place at survey level. Method: immunoSEQ multiplex PCR; TCRdb's copy keeps in-frame clones and lacks some. The sample yields 30,000 to 40,000 clones, roughly 74% seen once. The sequencing used unsorted PBMCs, collected 3 years after starting antiretroviral therapy. Receptor source: a man aged 45-65 years with HIV.

This sequence joins TRBV7-9 and TRBJ1-4, with 8 nucleotides matching TRBD1. The CDR3 totals 15 residues. Germline CDR1 SEHNR, CDR2 FQNEAQ (reference sequence). Trimming cost V 5 bases and J 4 bases; bases outside gene matches: 6. This CDR3 reads CASSPGTGFNEKLFF. CDR3 bases: TGTGCCAGCAGCCCCGGGACAGGATTTAATGAAAAACTGTTTTTT. The full variable domain, its missing parts supplied by reference TRBV7-9 and TRBJ1-4, is DTGVSQNPRHKITKRGQNVTFRCDPISEHNRLYWYRQTLGQGPEFLTYFQNEAQLEKSRLLSDRFSAERPKGSFSTLEIQRTEQGDSAMYLCASSPGTGFNEKLFFGSGTQLSVL.

The chain joins TRBV7-8 to TRBJ1-2, with 10 bases identical to TRBD1. Trimming removed 2 bases from V and 5 bases from J; junction bases left unmatched: 2. The germline gives CDR1 SGHVS, CDR2 FQNEAQ. The CDR3 length is 14 residues. In nucleotides, the CDR3 is TGTGCCAGCAGCTTAATGGGACAGGGGTATGGCTACACCTTC. It translates to CASSLMGQGYGYTF.

The CDR3 protein is CASTPPTGRNTEAFF. The CDR3 coding sequence is TGTGCCAGCACCCCCCCCACAGGGAGAAACACTGAAGCTTTCTTT. The chain uses TRBV6-6 and TRBJ1-1; perhaps TRBD1 as D (6 bases). CDR3 size: 15 residues. The germline V gene has CDR1 MNHNY and CDR2 SVGAGI (reference sequence). Trimming shortened V by 7 bases and J by 2 bases, and 17 bases separated the two germline ends.

V usage is TRBV19 and J usage is TRBJ2-7; D assignment may be TRBD1 or TRBD2 (6 bases each). Germline CDR1 is LNHDA and CDR2 is SQIVND (reference sequence). The CDR3 is 17 residues long. V was shortened by 5 bases and J by 2 bases, with 22 bases between the two germline ends. The CDR3 region is CASSPPRGTRGTYEQYF. The CDR3 DNA follows: TGTGCCAGTAGTCCCCCCCGCGGGACAAGGGGCACCTACGAGCAGTACTTC.

This clone turned up a few times. This chain joins TRBV27 and TRBJ1-6; no reliable D call. Germline V gene sequence: CDR1 MNHEY, CDR2 SMNVEV (reference sequence). The CDR3 is 14 amino acids. With 4 bases removed from V and 0 bases from J, the gap between germline ends came to 4 bases. The CDR3 bases are TGTGCCAGCAGTTGGGGCTCCTATAATTCACCCCTCCACTTT. Translation gives CASSWGSYNSPLHF.

The chain couples TRBV18 to TRBJ2-5, with D possibly TRBD1 on 6 matching bases. The CDR3 loop spans 16 amino acids. Germline loops: CDR1 KGHSH, CDR2 LQKENI. V was shortened by 2 bases and J by 0 bases, with 13 bases between the two germline ends. CDR3 residues: CASSPMGAQYQETQYF. CDR3 coding DNA: TGTGCCAGCTCACCAATGGGGGCCCAGTACCAAGAGACCCAGTACTTC.

The chain combines TRBV19 with TRBJ1-5, with D unresolved. The CDR3 runs to 15 residues. Per the germline V gene, CDR1 is LNHDA and CDR2 is SQIVND (reference sequence). With 5 bases removed from V and 5 bases from J, the gap between germline ends came to 16 bases. The CDR3 sequence: CASSELVGRYQPQHF. The CDR3 DNA reads TGTGCCAGTAGTGAGCTGGTAGGGCGCTATCAGCCCCAGCATTTT.

This chain links TRBV7-2 with TRBJ2-1; the D gene is possibly TRBD2 (7 bases). CDR3 size: 12 residues. CDR1 SGHTA and CDR2 FQGNSA come from the germline V gene. Trimming removed 1 base from V and 14 bases from J, with 12 bases in between. This CDR3 reads CASSLVRGAEFF. CDR3 nucleotide sequence: TGTGCCAGCAGCTTAGTCCGGGGGGCGGAGTTCTTC. The entire variable domain, with the rest obtained from reference TRBV7-2 and TRBJ2-1, is as follows: GAGVSQSPSNKVTEKGKDVELRCDPISGHTALYWYRQSLGQGLEFLIYFQGNSAPDKSGLPSDRFSAERTGGSVSTLTIQRTQQEDSAVYLCASSLVRGAEFFGPGTRLTVL.

The J gene is TRBJ1-5, the V gene TRBV5-1; TRBD1 aligns across 8 bases. With V trimmed by 2 bases and J by 2 bases, 3 bases remained unmatched. Germline loops: CDR1 SGHRS, CDR2 YFSETQ. This CDR3 has 15 amino acids. CDR3 sequence: CASSFTGGGNQPQHF. In DNA, the CDR3 is TGCGCCAGCAGCTTTACAGGGGGAGGCAATCAGCCCCAGCATTTT.

The chain uses TRBV7-2 and TRBJ1-2; no firm D call. In germline, CDR1 is SGHTA, CDR2 FQGNSA. Trimming removed 5 bases from V and 1 base from J, with 11 bases in between. The CDR3 extends over 14 amino acids. CDR3 region: CASSPNPLNYGYTF. CDR3 in DNA: TGTGCCAGCAGCCCCAACCCCCTTAACTATGGCTACACCTTC.

This clone is labeled medium-sized. The CDR3: CASSPASASSGNTIYF. In nucleotides, the CDR3 is TGTGCCAGCAGTCCAGCGAGCGCAAGCTCTGGAAACACCATATATTTT. The V gene is TRBV28, the J gene TRBJ1-3; D remains unclear. The CDR3 covers 16 residues. Per the germline V gene, CDR1 is MDHEN and CDR2 is SYDVKM. V was trimmed by 5 bases and J by 0 bases, leaving 14 bases between them.

This chain connects TRBV5-6 to TRBJ2-2, with D perhaps TRBD2 (6 bases). CDR1 is SGHDT, CDR2 YYEEEE, per germline. The CDR3 loop spans 16 amino acids. V was cut by 1 base and J by 3 bases, with 13 bases left in between. CDR3 DNA: TGTGCCAGCAGCTTGCTAGGCGGGGCGGACACCGGGGAGCTGTTTTTT. Protein sequence: CASSLLGGADTGELFF.

This clone was counted between two and nine times. V usage is TRBV2 and J usage is TRBJ2-1; D possibly corresponds to TRBD1 (5 bases). Germline values: CDR1 SNHLY, CDR2 FYNNEI. CDR3 length: 15 amino acids. V was pared by 3 bases and J by 0 bases, with 9 bases between. The CDR3 DNA is TGTGCCAGCAGTGACGAACAGGTCTCCTACAATGAGCAGTTCTTC. As protein: CASSDEQVSYNEQFF.

A single count supports this clone. The chain recombines TRBV6-1 with TRBJ1-6; 8 bases map to TRBD1. This CDR3 contains 15 residues. J was trimmed by 7 bases and V by 4 bases; bases with no gene match: 6. CDR1 is MNHNS and CDR2 is SASEGT in the germline V gene. CDR3 sequence: CASSVLQGGNSPLHF. As DNA, the CDR3 is TGTGCCAGCAGTGTCTTACAGGGGGGGAATTCACCCCTCCACTTT.

The V gene is TRBV7-9, the J gene TRBJ2-7; the D gene is possibly TRBD1 (6 bases). Germline assignment: CDR1 SEHNR and CDR2 FQNEAQ (reference sequence). This CDR3 is 11 amino acids long. Trimming pared 10 bases from V and 5 bases from J, leaving 12 bases between. The CDR3, as DNA: TGTGCCAACCGACAGGCTGACGAGCAGTACTTC. Translated, it gives CANRQADEQYF.

The sample holds a few counts of this clone. The gene calls are TRBV28 and TRBJ1-2; a possible D gene is TRBD1 (5 bases). This CDR3 is 12 amino acids long. Trimming left V 8 bases short and J 4 bases short, with 11 bases between. The germline gives CDR1 MDHEN, CDR2 SYDVKM. CDR3 DNA sequence: TGTGCCAGCCAAGGGGAGATCTATGGCTACACCTTC. Its translation is CASQGEIYGYTF.

The V gene is TRBV4-3, the J gene TRBJ2-5; TRBD1 might be the D (5 bases). V was shortened by 3 bases and J by 2 bases, with 13 bases between the two germline ends. Germline V CDR1 and CDR2: LGHNA, YSLEER. The CDR3 is made up of 15 amino acids. The CDR3, as DNA: TGCGCCAGCAGCCAGGACGCAGGGTTTCAAGAGACCCAGTACTTC. Its translation is CASSQDAGFQETQYF.

This clone showed up just a few times. The rearrangement links TRBV11-2 to TRBJ1-5; 9 nucleotides agree with TRBD1. CDR3 length equals 17 residues. Per the germline V gene, CDR1 is SGHAT and CDR2 is FQNNGV. V lost 0 bases, J lost 5 bases, and 8 bases stayed unmatched. The CDR3 sequence: CASSLDGQGRIDQPQHF. For the CDR3, the DNA is TGTGCCAGCAGCTTAGACGGACAGGGGCGTATCGATCAGCCCCAGCATTTT.

The chain links TRBV9 to TRBJ2-2, with 9 bases matching TRBD2. Germline V gene data show CDR1 as SGDLS and CDR2 as YYNGEE. CDR3 length: 17 residues. With 7 bases clipped from V and 5 bases from J, the junction kept 15 bases outside the gene matches. The CDR3 is CASASTAGGPWTGELFF. The DNA for the CDR3 is TGTGCCAGCGCGTCTACGGCGGGAGGGCCCTGGACCGGGGAGCTGTTTTTT.

The chain has TRBV30 and TRBJ2-7, with D possibly matching TRBD1 (6 bases). Germline V lookup: CDR1 GTSNPN, CDR2 SVGIG (reference sequence). V was trimmed by 2 bases and J by 4 bases, leaving 12 bases between them. The CDR3 length is 13 residues. The CDR3 loop is CAWSPDRPYEQYF. CDR3 coding DNA: TGTGCCTGGAGTCCTGACAGGCCGTACGAGCAGTACTTC.

The chain carries TRBV7-9 and TRBJ1-2; 7 bases fit TRBD1. This CDR3 spans 13 amino acids. V was clipped by 2 bases and J by 8 bases; unmatched bases: 5. Germline CDR1 reads SEHNR; CDR2 reads FQNEAQ (reference sequence). The CDR3 sequence: CASSLRTGRGYTF. CDR3 bases: TGTGCCAGCAGCTTACGGACAGGACGCGGCTACACCTTC. Drawing the rest from reference TRBV7-9 and TRBJ1-2, the complete variable domain is DTGVSQNPRHKITKRGQNVTFRCDPISEHNRLYWYRQTLGQGPEFLTYFQNEAQLEKSRLLSDRFSAERPKGSFSTLEIQRTEQGDSAMYLCASSLRTGRGYTFGSGTRLTVV.

The chain employs TRBV4-3 and TRBJ2-2, with 7 positions matching TRBD1. The CDR3 is 17 amino acids. CDR1 and CDR2 (germline): LGHNA, YSLEER. V was clipped by 1 base and J by 1 base; unmatched bases: 6. The CDR3 spells CASSQAYGTENTGELFF. The CDR3 DNA is TGCGCCAGCAGCCAAGCGTACGGGACAGAGAACACCGGGGAGCTGTTTTTT.

The DNA for the CDR3 is TGTGCCAGCAGTCTCAGTAACAATCAGCCCCAGCATTTT. Translated: CASSLSNNQPQHF. This rearrangement joins TRBV6-1 to TRBJ1-5; the D is unclear. The V end was cut by 5 bases, the J end by 3 bases, with 8 bases between. The CDR3 is 13 amino acids. In germline, CDR1 is MNHNS, CDR2 SASEGT.

This clone was detected a few times. The chain carries TRBV7-8 and TRBJ2-2; tentative D call: TRBD1 (5 bases). Germline-derived CDR1 and CDR2 are SGHVS and FQNEAQ. V gave up 5 bases and J gave up 4 bases, with 17 bases separating them. The CDR3 totals 16 residues. The CDR3, as DNA: TGTGCCAGCAGCCCCTCAGAAGCACAGGTCACCGGGGAGCTGTTTTTT. Protein: CASSPSEAQVTGELFF.

The chain carries TRBV5-1 and TRBJ2-5; no clear D. Germline V gene lookup returns CDR1 SGHRS and CDR2 YFSETQ. The CDR3 contains 15 residues. V lost 4 bases and J lost 0, with 13 bases in between. The CDR3 reads CASSPDNGYQETQYF. CDR3 nucleotide sequence: TGCGCCAGCAGCCCAGATAATGGATACCAAGAGACCCAGTACTTC. The full variable domain, its missing parts supplied by reference TRBV5-1 and TRBJ2-5, is KAGVTQTPRYLIKTRGQQVTLSCSPISGHRSVSWYQQTPGQGLQFLFEYFSETQRNKGNFPGRFSGRQFSNSRSEMNVSTLELGDSALYLCASSPDNGYQETQYFGPGTRLLVL.

The J gene is TRBJ2-7, the V gene TRBV6-5; D is perhaps TRBD2 (6 bases). V lost 6 bases, J lost 3 bases, and 18 bases lay in between. Germline assignment: CDR1 MNHEY and CDR2 SVGAGI. The CDR3 spans 15 residues. CDR3 DNA sequence: TGTGCCAGCAGCACCTCGGGACTCAACTACTACGAGCAGTACTTC. Amino acids: CASSTSGLNYYEQYF.

The chain has TRBV14 and TRBJ1-1; D is undetermined. The CDR3 totals 13 residues. CDR1 and CDR2 from the germline V gene are SGHDN and FVKESK. V was clipped by 0 bases and J by 0 bases, with 2 bases between them. The DNA of the CDR3 is TGTGCCAGCAGCCAAGACCTGAACACTGAAGCTTTCTTT. Translating it yields CASSQDLNTEAFF.

The gene calls are TRBV14 and TRBJ1-2; weak D call: TRBD1 (6 bases). The CDR3 loop spans 16 amino acids. The germline V gene encodes CDR1 SGHDN and CDR2 FVKESK. Deletions cut 1 base from V and 0 bases from J, with 12 bases between. CDR3 sequence: CASSQGAGTPNYGYTF. CDR3 DNA: TGTGCCAGCAGCCAAGGGGCCGGGACACCTAACTATGGCTACACCTTC.

The gene calls are TRBV18 and TRBJ1-3; D gene uncertain. Germline V gene lookup returns CDR1 KGHSH and CDR2 LQKENI. The V gene lost 5 bases and the J gene lost 0 bases, with 11 bases spanning the gap. The CDR3 is made up of 15 amino acids. The chain's CDR3 is CASSVSKTSGNTIYF. The CDR3 DNA reads TGTGCCAGCTCAGTTTCCAAAACCTCTGGAAACACCATATATTTT.

The chain carries TRBV6-5 and TRBJ1-1; unclear D gene. Trimming cost V 7 bases and J 10 bases, with 19 bases left between them. CDR3 length: 13 residues. Germline V CDR1 and CDR2: MNHEY, SVGAGI. The CDR3 sequence: CASKTTVGEGAFF. For the CDR3, the DNA is TGTGCCAGCAAAACCACTGTCGGGGAGGGAGCTTTCTTT.